This T cell receptor beta chain was profiled in a study of cytomegalovirus exposure and HLA in healthy donors. The PCR employed 60 Vbeta primers together with 13 Jbeta primers. Here immunoSEQ multiplex PCR was the method, and the copy in TCRdb shows in-frame clones only, minus some. The sample includes 150,000 to 200,000 clones, nearly 70% of them seen just once. This clone came up a few times. The CDR3 spans 13 residues. Trimming at V came to 5 bases and at J to 7 bases, leaving 7 bases not matched to a gene. The germline V gene has CDR1 MNHEY and CDR2 SVGAGI. The sample comprised PBMCs. The receptor's source is a man aged 25-45 years in good health and CMV-seropositive. The J gene is TRBJ2-7, the V gene TRBV6-5, with 8 bases matching TRBD2. The CDR3 here is CASSAGTSREQYF. CDR3 DNA: TGTGCCAGCAGTGCCGGGACTAGTCGGGAGCAGTACTTC.